This record looks at one T cell receptor (beta chain) sequence and its context. Its specificity is not known. Given a much more abundant clone one base away, this may be a read error. The Oncomine TCR Beta short-read assay was applied to DNA of cultured CD4+ T cells. Investigators obtained genomic DNA by extraction from cultured CD4+ T cells. TCRdb re-analysed the PCR reads in MiXCR, keeping a single row per CDR3 protein. The data contain around 12,000 distinct CDR3 sequences, 77% of them singletons. This sample is drawn from a study of vaccination and CD4 T cells after COVID-19. Whole-study context: Convalescent donors: six male, four female; seven Caucasian, two Asian, one multiracial, two Hispanic.

Treatment indicated: roughly 11-day PBMC culture with coronavirus spike peptide pools or control peptides (ViraFEST assay). Peptide pool stimulation in ViraFEST expanded antigen-specific T cells, whose TCRs were then sequenced. The CDR3 runs to 16 residues. Germline CDR1 is SGHTA and CDR2 is FQGTGA. The chain couples TRBV7-3 to TRBJ2-2, with D perhaps assigned TRBD1 or TRBD2 (5 bases each). The clonotype comes from a human donor who had recovered from COVID-19. The sequencing sample was made of CD4+ T cells from blood, cultured in vitro. This CDR3 reads CASSRGGNANTRELFF. Written as DNA, the CDR3 is TGTGCCAGCAGCCGTGGGGGAAACGCGAACACCAGGGAGCTGTTTTTT.